This record covers a single TCR beta chain. Its antigen remains unknown. These data originate in a study of CD8+CD57+ T cells in acquired aplastic anemia. TCR beta VDJ and CDR3 were profiled, and genomic DNA was the template. TCRdb ran MiXCR on the reads and lists one entry per CDR3 protein. The table records some 140,000 distinct CDR3 sequences, roughly 54% of them present only once. Selection for sequencing was limited to patients who had shown CD8+CD57+ cell expansion by flow cytometry. None of the patients had been given any therapy when their blood was sampled. With V trimmed by 3 bases and J by 11 bases, 18 bases remained unmatched. The germline gives CDR1 DFQATT, CDR2 SNEGSKA (reference sequence). The CDR3 covers 15 residues. Regarding the study as a whole: Simpson's diversity of CD8+ cells was not significantly different in patients compared with controls.

The gene calls are TRBV20-1 and TRBJ2-5; 7 bases line up with TRBD2. Sequenced: sorted CD4+, CD8+, or CD8+CD57+ T cells (not recorded which) from PBMCs. The source of this sequence is a human donor with aplastic anemia. DNA for the CDR3: TGCAGTGCTAGGTTCCTAGCGGCATTCTACAATGAGCAGTACTTC. Residues: CSARFLAAFYNEQYF.